This T cell receptor (beta chain) emerged from a study of human T cells and chemical hapten exposure. The time point is: patch test 1, 2 weeks after DPC sensitization. As to treatment: therapeutic diphenylcyclopropenone sensitization with weekly scalp DPC. Trimming stripped 4 bases from V and 7 bases from J, with 8 bases between. Germline V gene lookup returns CDR1 SGHTA and CDR2 FQGNSA. This CDR3 contains 11 residues. TCRdb called the RACE reads again in MiXCR, with one record for every CDR3 protein. The sample lists approximately 74,000 distinct CDR3 sequences, approximately 35% occurring once. This chain joins TRBV7-2 and TRBJ2-7; D is ambiguous. The sample consisted of whole blood, taken in connection with sensitization to the hapten diphenylcyclopropenone (DPC). The receptor comes from a man aged 35-49 years with alopecia areata. Some clones in this sample may be carry-over from other donors' samples. The CDR3 nucleotides are TGTGCCAGCAGCTCCGACCGTGAGCAGTACTTC. It codes for CASSSDREQYF.